This TCR beta chain was observed in a study of blood T cells in healthy people across ages. Using a J-beta primer mix together with a sample-barcoded 5' primer, a second PCR was run for about 6 to 11 cycles. One entry per CDR3 protein results from TCRdb running MiXCR on the 5' RACE reads. The sample carries hundreds of thousands of distinct CDR3 sequences, less than 80% recorded once. This clonotype has just a few counts. Sample: blood. This clonotype was obtained from a man aged 25 to 40 in good health.

CDR3 loop: CAISETGRHGYTF. CDR3 DNA sequence: TGTGCCATCAGTGAGACAGGGAGGCATGGCTACACCTTC. The rearrangement uses TRBV10-3 and TRBJ1-2, with TRBD1 as a possible D gene (6 bases). Trimming took 2 bases from V and 6 from J, leaving 10 bases between them. Germline V gene sequence: CDR1 ENHRY, CDR2 SYGVKD. The CDR3 sequence is 13 residues long.